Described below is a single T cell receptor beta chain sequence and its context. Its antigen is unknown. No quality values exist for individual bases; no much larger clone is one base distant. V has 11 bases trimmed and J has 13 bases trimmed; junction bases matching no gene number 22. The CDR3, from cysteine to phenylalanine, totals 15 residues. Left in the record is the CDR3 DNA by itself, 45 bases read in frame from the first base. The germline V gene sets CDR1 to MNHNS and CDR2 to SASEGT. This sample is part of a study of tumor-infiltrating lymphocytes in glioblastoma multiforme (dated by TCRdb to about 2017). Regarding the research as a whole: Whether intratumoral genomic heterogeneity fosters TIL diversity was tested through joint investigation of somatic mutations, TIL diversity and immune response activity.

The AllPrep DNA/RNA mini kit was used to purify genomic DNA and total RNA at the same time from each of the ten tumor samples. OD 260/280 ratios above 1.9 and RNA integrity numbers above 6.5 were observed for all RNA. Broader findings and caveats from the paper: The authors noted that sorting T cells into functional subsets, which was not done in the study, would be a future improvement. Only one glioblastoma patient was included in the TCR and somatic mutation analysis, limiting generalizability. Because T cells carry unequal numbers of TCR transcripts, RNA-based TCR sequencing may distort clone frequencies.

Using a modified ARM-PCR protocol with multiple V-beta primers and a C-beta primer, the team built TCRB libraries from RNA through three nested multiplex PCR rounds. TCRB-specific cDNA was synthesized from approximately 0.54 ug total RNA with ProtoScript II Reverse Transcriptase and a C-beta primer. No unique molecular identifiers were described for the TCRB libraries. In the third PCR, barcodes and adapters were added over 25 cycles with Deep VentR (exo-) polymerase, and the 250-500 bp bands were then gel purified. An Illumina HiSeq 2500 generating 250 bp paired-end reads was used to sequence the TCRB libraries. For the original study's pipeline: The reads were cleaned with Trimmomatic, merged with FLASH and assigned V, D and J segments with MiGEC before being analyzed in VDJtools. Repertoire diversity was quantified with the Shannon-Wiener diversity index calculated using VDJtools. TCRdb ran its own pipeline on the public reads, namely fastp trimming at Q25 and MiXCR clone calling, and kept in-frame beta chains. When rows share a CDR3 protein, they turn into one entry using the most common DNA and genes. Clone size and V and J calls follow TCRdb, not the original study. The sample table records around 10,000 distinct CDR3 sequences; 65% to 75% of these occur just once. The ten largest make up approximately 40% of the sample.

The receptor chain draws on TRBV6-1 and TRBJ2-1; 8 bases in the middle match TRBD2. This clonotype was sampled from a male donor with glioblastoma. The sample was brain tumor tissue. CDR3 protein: CAATGGVTLNNEQFF. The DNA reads TGTGCCGCTACGGGGGGGGTAACCTTGAACAACGAACAGTTCTTC.